What follows are 13 T cell receptor beta chains derived from one specimen sequenced in a study of blood T cells in healthy people across ages (dated by TCRdb to about 2015). Library method: 5' RACE. For sequencing, an Illumina HiSeq 2500 was employed. A second PCR of roughly 7 to 11 cycles was run with a J-beta primer mix and a sample-barcoded 5' primer. TCRdb trimmed the raw reads at Q25, called clones with MiXCR and kept productive beta chains. Identical CDR3 protein sequences are pooled into one entry, listed with their most common genes and DNA. This sample comprises 650,000 to 1,000,000 distinct CDR3 sequences, around 36% of them detected only once. 10% to 15% of the sample comes from the top ten. Input material: blood. The receptors here all came from a man between 18 and 29 years old in good health.

The chain carries TRBV7-2 and TRBJ1-1, with D possibly TRBD1 on 5 matching bases. The CDR3 loop spans 15 amino acids. The germline V and J ends were trimmed by 5 bases and 4 bases, with 17 bases remaining between them. Looked up from germline, CDR1 is SGHTA and CDR2 is FQGNSA. CDR3 region: CASSRWWDGSTEAFF. CDR3 coding DNA: TGTGCCAGCAGCAGGTGGTGGGACGGTAGCACTGAAGCTTTCTTT.

Regarding this clonotype: A single base separates this from a much larger clone, so it may be a read error. The V call is TRBV4-1, the J call TRBJ2-4, with no clear D. Trimming pared 3 bases from V and 7 bases from J, leaving 10 bases between. CDR1 and CDR2 from the germline V gene are MGHRA and YSYEKL. There are 13 residues in the CDR3. The CDR3 is CASSQPTSNIQYF. As DNA, the CDR3 is TGCGCCAGCAGCCAGCCCACTTCGAACATTCAGTACTTC.

J is TRBJ1-4 and V is TRBV20-1; TRBD1 is a possible D gene (5 bases). Trimming stripped 0 bases from V and 7 bases from J, with 15 bases between. Germline values: CDR1 DFQATT, CDR2 SNEGSKA (reference sequence). The CDR3 covers 15 residues. The chain's CDR3 is CSARDLGGRAEKLFF. The CDR3 DNA follows: TGCAGTGCTAGAGATCTGGGGGGACGGGCTGAAAAACTGTTTTTT.

Ten or more counts support this clonotype. The chain couples TRBV20-1 to TRBJ2-1, with 11 positions matching TRBD1. The CDR3 has 18 residues. Losses at the gene ends were 1 base for V and 0 bases for J; bases not matched to a gene: 8. Germline V gene data show CDR1 as DFQATT and CDR2 as SNEGSKA (reference sequence). The CDR3 spells CSARGWDRGFSSYNEQFF. CDR3 DNA: TGCAGTGCTAGAGGCTGGGACAGGGGGTTCAGCTCCTACAATGAGCAGTTCTTC.

This clonotype showed up just a few times. V and J are TRBV5-4 and TRBJ2-3; 11 bases align to TRBD2. The CDR3 loop spans 15 amino acids. Per the germline V gene, CDR1 is SGHNT and CDR2 is YYREEE (reference sequence). V lost 4 bases, J lost 1 base, and 2 bases stayed unmatched. The CDR3 DNA is TGTGCCAGCAGCAATAGCGGGGGGGGCACAGATACGCAGTATTTT. Residues: CASSNSGGGTDTQYF.

This clonotype has at least ten counts. This chain connects TRBV15 to TRBJ1-5, with a possible D match to TRBD1 (6 bases). The CDR3 length is 15 residues. Trimming left V 0 bases short and J 6 bases short, with 12 bases between. Germline loops: CDR1 LNHNV, CDR2 YYDKDF (reference sequence). The CDR3 nucleotides are TGTGCCACCAGCAGAGATGCGGTACAGGGTCAGCCCCAGCATTTT. Its protein product is CATSRDAVQGQPQHF.

The gene calls are TRBV5-5 and TRBJ2-3; TRBD2 matches at 7 bases. Germline loops: CDR1 SGHKS, CDR2 YYEKEE (reference sequence). The CDR3 has 16 amino acids. V trimming: 3 bases; J trimming: 0 bases; junction bases outside the gene matches: 7. The CDR3 sequence: CASSSGWGGSTDTQYF. The CDR3 DNA reads as TGTGCCAGCAGCTCGGGCTGGGGGGGGAGCACAGATACGCAGTATTTT.

V is TRBV7-2 and J is TRBJ2-3, with a possible D match to TRBD2 (6 bases). The CDR3 runs to 12 residues. Germline loops: CDR1 SGHTA, CDR2 FQGNSA. V lost 6 bases to trimming and J lost 8 bases, with 12 bases between them. CDR3 sequence: CASRPSGFTQYF. The CDR3 region has the DNA TGTGCCAGCAGGCCAAGCGGGTTTACGCAGTATTTT.

This clonotype appeared many times. The rearrangement joins TRBV4-3 to TRBJ2-3; D not certain. The CDR3 has 14 residues. The germline CDR1 and CDR2 sequences are LGHNA and YSLEER. V was cut by 1 base and J by 0 bases, with 5 bases left in between. The CDR3 spells CASSQVTSTDTQYF. The DNA for the CDR3 is TGCGCCAGCAGCCAAGTTACTAGCACAGATACGCAGTATTTT.

The chain employs TRBV10-3 and TRBJ2-7; D unclear. Trimming cost V 0 bases and J 3 bases, with 9 bases left between them. Germline CDR1 ENHRY, CDR2 SYGVKD. CDR3 length equals 14 residues. CDR3 nucleotides: TGTGCCATCAGTGAGTCCTTAGGTGTCTACGAGCAGTACTTC. Its protein product is CAISESLGVYEQYF.

Regarding this clonotype: Given a much more abundant clone one base away, this may be a read error. The chain joins TRBV5-1 to TRBJ2-1; 11 bases fit TRBD1. This CDR3 region has 18 residues. The germline V gene encodes CDR1 SGHRS and CDR2 YFSETQ. The DNA of the CDR3 is TGCACCAGCAGCTTGCCCCGGGACAGGGGGAGCTCCTACAATGAGCAGTTCTTC. It yields the protein CTSSLPRDRGSSYNEQFF.

The chain is built from TRBV4-1 and TRBJ1-5; no clear D gene. The germline gives CDR1 MGHRA, CDR2 YSYEKL. Trimming removed 2 bases at V and 6 bases at J, with 8 bases between. The CDR3 covers 13 residues. For the CDR3, the DNA is TGCGCCAGCAGCCAAATAACGGCTCAGCCCCAGCATTTT. Its protein product is CASSQITAQPQHF.

About this clonotype: One base away lies a much larger clone, so this may be a sequencing read error. CDR3 in DNA: TGTGCCAGCAGGGGACCTAGCGGGGGTTTGGGTACGCAGTATTTT. The encoded protein is CASRGPSGGLGTQYF. The genes are TRBV6-2 or TRBV6-3 and TRBJ2-3; 10 nucleotides match TRBD2. This CDR3 comprises 15 residues. Germline V gives CDR1 MNHEY, CDR2 SVGEGT. J lost 8 bases, V lost 6 bases, and 11 bases had no gene match.